Presented here are 10 T cell receptor beta chains from one specimen sequenced in a study of cytomegalovirus exposure and HLA in healthy donors (dated by TCRdb to 2016 to 2017). The method behind the library was the immunoSEQ multiplex PCR assay. A mixture of 60 forward primers for TCR Vbeta segments and 13 reverse primers for TCR Jbeta segments was used in the multiplex PCR. TCRdb provides this immuneACCESS table in a form limited to in-frame rearrangements. Some clones are lacking; in checked studies, under half of them reflect an unresolved V gene, and why the rest are absent is not known. For this sample the table gives about 160,000 clones, of which almost 80% were detected only once. The top ten hold about 1.3% of the sample. Sequencing was done on a sample of PBMCs. All receptors come from a woman aged 50 to 60 in good health and CMV-seronegative.

J is TRBJ2-7 and V is TRBV7-2; 10 bases are a match to TRBD1. The CDR3 spans 15 residues. After removal of 5 bases from V and 4 bases from J, the junction contained 8 bases not matched to a gene. Per germline, CDR1 SGHTA and CDR2 FQGNSA. CDR3 amino acids: CASSPTGGLVYEQYF. CDR3 in DNA: TGTGCCAGCAGCCCGACAGGGGGCCTTGTTTACGAGCAGTACTTC.

There are a few counts of this clone. The V gene is TRBV30, the J gene TRBJ2-7, with 12 bases aligning to TRBD2. The V gene end was trimmed by 0 bases and the J gene end by 12 bases; junction bases not matched to a gene: 6. CDR1 is GTSNPN, CDR2 SVGIG, per germline (reference sequence). The CDR3 loop spans 13 amino acids. The CDR3 coding sequence is TGTGCCTGGAGTGTACTAGCGGGAGGTTTACCGTACTTC. As protein: CAWSVLAGGLPYF.

The chain is built from TRBV5-8 and TRBJ2-2, with D maybe TRBD1 (6 bases). There are 15 residues in the CDR3. In germline, CDR1 is SGHTS, CDR2 YDEGEE. Between the trimmed V and J ends, which lost 3 bases and 0 bases, there was a span of 9 bases. The CDR3 spells CASSSTGSNTGELFF. In nucleotides, the CDR3 is TGTGCCAGCAGCTCGACAGGTTCGAACACCGGGGAGCTGTTTTTT.

The chain joins TRBV19 to TRBJ1-1, with TRBD1 as a possible D gene (5 bases). Germline V lookup: CDR1 LNHDA, CDR2 SQIVND (reference sequence). The germline V and J ends were trimmed by 4 bases and 0 bases, with 12 bases remaining between them. The CDR3 runs 15 residues. The CDR3 sequence is CASSRRQTLNTEAFF. Written as DNA, the CDR3 is TGTGCCAGTAGTAGAAGACAGACCCTGAACACTGAAGCTTTCTTT.

Details on this clone: The same CDR3 is also encoded by other DNA sequences in this sample. The V gene is TRBV7-2, the J gene TRBJ2-7, with TRBD2 identical over 14 bases. The CDR3 runs 16 residues. V shed 5 bases, J shed 2 bases, and the junction held 5 bases outside the gene matches. Germline V lookup: CDR1 SGHTA, CDR2 FQGNSA. The CDR3 protein is CASSLRLAGGPYEQYF. CDR3 nucleotides: TGTGCCAGCAGCCTGCGACTAGCGGGAGGGCCCTACGAGCAGTACTTC.

This clone was counted once. The chain joins TRBV6-5 to TRBJ2-7; the match to TRBD1 covers 8 bases. V was clipped by 2 bases and J by 3 bases; unmatched bases: 6. Germline CDR1 is MNHEY and CDR2 is SVGAGI. This CDR3 is 15 amino acids long. This CDR3 is CASSYRQDRVYEQYF. The CDR3 coding sequence is TGTGCCAGCAGTTACAGGCAGGACAGGGTCTACGAGCAGTACTTC.

V is TRBV2 and J is TRBJ1-6; possibly TRBD1 for D (5 bases). The CDR3 runs 13 residues. CDR1 and CDR2 from the germline V gene are SNHLY and FYNNEI. Trimming removed 3 bases at V and 10 bases at J, with 10 bases between. CDR3: CASSDRVWSPLHF. CDR3 nucleotide sequence: TGTGCCAGCAGTGACAGGGTATGGTCACCCCTCCACTTT.

The V call is TRBV6-4, the J call TRBJ2-2; 7 bases map to TRBD1. The junction had 2 bases not matched to a gene; V was cut back by 2 bases and J by 5 bases. This CDR3 spans 14 amino acids. Per germline, CDR1 MRHNA and CDR2 SNTAGT. CDR3 nucleotide sequence: TGTGCCAGCAGTGACCAGGGGGAAACCGGGGAGCTGTTTTTT. Amino acid sequence: CASSDQGETGELFF.

The genes are TRBV7-9 and TRBJ2-3; TRBD1 aligns across 7 bases. J gave up 2 bases and V 3 bases, and 8 bases lay outside the gene matches. The germline CDR1 and CDR2 sequences are SEHNR and FQNEAQ (reference sequence). CDR3 length: 16 residues. The CDR3 region is CASSFTVGGLTDTQYF. Here the CDR3 DNA reads TGTGCCAGCAGCTTCACCGTAGGGGGCCTCACAGATACGCAGTATTTT. The full variable domain, rest sourced from reference TRBV7-9 and TRBJ2-3, is DTGVSQNPRHKITKRGQNVTFRCDPISEHNRLYWYRQTLGQGPEFLTYFQNEAQLEKSRLLSDRFSAERPKGSFSTLEIQRTEQGDSAMYLCASSFTVGGLTDTQYFGPGTRLTVL.

The V and J genes are TRBV19 and TRBJ1-3; 11 bases map to TRBD1. This CDR3 comprises 16 residues. After removal of 9 bases from V and 4 bases from J, the junction contained 11 bases not matched to a gene. The V gene's germline CDR1 is LNHDA and CDR2 SQIVND (reference sequence). CDR3 in amino acids: CASSGQGGFLGNTIYF. The CDR3 DNA reads as TGTGCCAGCTCGGGACAGGGGGGTTTTCTAGGAAACACCATATATTTT.